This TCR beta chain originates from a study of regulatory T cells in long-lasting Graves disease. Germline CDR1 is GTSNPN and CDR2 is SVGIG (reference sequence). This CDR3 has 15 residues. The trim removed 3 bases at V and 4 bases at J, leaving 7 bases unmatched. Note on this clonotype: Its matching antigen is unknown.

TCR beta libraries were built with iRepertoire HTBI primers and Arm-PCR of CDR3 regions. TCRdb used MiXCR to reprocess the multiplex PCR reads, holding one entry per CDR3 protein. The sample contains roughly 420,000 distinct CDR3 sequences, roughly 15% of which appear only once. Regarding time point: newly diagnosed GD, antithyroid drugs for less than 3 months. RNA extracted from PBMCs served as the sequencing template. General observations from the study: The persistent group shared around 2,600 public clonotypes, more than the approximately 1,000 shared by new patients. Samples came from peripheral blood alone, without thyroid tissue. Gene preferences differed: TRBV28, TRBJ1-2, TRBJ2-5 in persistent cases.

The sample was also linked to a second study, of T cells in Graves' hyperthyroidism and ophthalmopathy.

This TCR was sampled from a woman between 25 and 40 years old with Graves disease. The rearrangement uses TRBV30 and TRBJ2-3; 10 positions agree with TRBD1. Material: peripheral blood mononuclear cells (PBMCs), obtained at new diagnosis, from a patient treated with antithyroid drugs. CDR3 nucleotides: TGTGCCTGGAGCCAGGGACAGGGGAATGCAGATACGCAGTATTTT. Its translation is CAWSQGQGNADTQYF.